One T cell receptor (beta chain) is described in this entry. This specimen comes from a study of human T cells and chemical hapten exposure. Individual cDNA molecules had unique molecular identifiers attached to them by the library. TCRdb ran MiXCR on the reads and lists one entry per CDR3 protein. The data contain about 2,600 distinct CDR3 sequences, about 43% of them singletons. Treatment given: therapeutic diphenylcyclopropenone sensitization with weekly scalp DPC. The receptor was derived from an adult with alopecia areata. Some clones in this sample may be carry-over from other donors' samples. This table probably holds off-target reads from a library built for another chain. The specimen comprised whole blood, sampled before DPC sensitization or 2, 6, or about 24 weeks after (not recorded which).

The CDR3 nucleotides are TGCGCCAGCAGTCAATTCCCTTGCGGGGCTCCGGTACAGGCCCAGTACTTC. It is translated as CASSQFPCGAPVQAQYF. The chain carries TRBV23-1 and TRBJ2-5, with a weak D call TRBD2 (6 bases). TRBV23-1 is an ORF, with its function uncertain. The CDR3 sequence is 17 residues long. The V end lost 1 base, the J end lost 9 bases, and 24 bases lay between the germline ends.